This TCR beta chain was sequenced for a study of blood T cells in healthy people across ages. To note about this clonotype: Its matching antigen is unknown.

Study-wide results and limits: Diversity figures based on one million T cells were deemed too low. The study found TCR beta diversity correlated strongly with naive T cell percentage.

PCR was performed a second time for about 7 to 12 cycles using a sample-barcoded 5' primer and a J-beta primer mix. TCRdb fed the 5' RACE reads into MiXCR, producing one record per CDR3 protein. Found here are about 1.8 million distinct CDR3 sequences, roughly 50% of them singletons; the top ten hold about 2.1%. Per-sample yields of isolated PBMCs were at least 6.5 million. Germline trimming cut 4 bases from V and 7 bases from J; bases unmatched to any gene: 7. The length of the CDR3 is 14 residues. CDR1 is SGHTA and CDR2 is FQGNSA in the germline V gene. The sequencing sample was made of blood. V and J are TRBV7-2 and TRBJ2-1; 7 nucleotides match TRBD1. The sequence was obtained from a middle-aged woman in good health. The CDR3 protein is CASSSRGTGNEQFF. The CDR3 DNA is TGTGCCAGCAGCTCCAGGGGGACCGGGAATGAGCAGTTCTTC.